The 5 T cell receptor beta chains below were found in one sample sequenced in a study of blood T cell repertoires in COVID-19. Sequencing was performed with immunoSEQ multiplex PCR; in TCRdb, only in-frame clones are kept and a portion is missing. The sample has 250,000 or so clones, around nine tenths seen once. The sample comprised peripheral blood. These receptors were taken from a man between 35 and 55 years old with active or convalescent COVID-19.

The CDR3, as DNA: TGTGCCAGCAGCTTTGGGACACCCAACGAGCAGTACTTC. Amino acid sequence: CASSFGTPNEQYF. V gene TRBV11-2 combines with J gene TRBJ2-7; TRBD1 might be the D (6 bases). The CDR3 length is 13 residues. From germline, CDR1 is SGHAT and CDR2 FQNNGV. The ends were cut back, 3 bases at V and 5 bases at J, with 11 bases in the middle.

The rearrangement uses TRBV6-4 and TRBJ1-4; TRBD1 is a possible D gene (5 bases). The CDR3 is 10 amino acids. Germline values: CDR1 MRHNA, CDR2 SNTAGT. CDR3 bases: TGTGCGGGGCCTAATGAAAAACTGTTTTTT. Translating it yields CAGPNEKLFF.

The count of this clone is one. J is TRBJ2-3 and V is TRBV12-3 or TRBV12-4; D not resolved. Trimming stripped 3 bases from V and 4 bases from J, with 8 bases between. The CDR3 contains 13 residues. The CDR3 nucleotides read TGTGCCAGCAGTTTGGTCGAGGCAGATACGCAGTATTTT. Amino acids: CASSLVEADTQYF.

The rearrangement joins TRBV5-5 to TRBJ2-7; tentatively, D is TRBD1 (6 bases). The V and J ends lost 2 bases and 2 bases respectively, with 11 bases between them. CDR1 and CDR2 from the germline V gene are SGHKS and YYEKEE (reference sequence). CDR3 length: 14 residues. CDR3 sequence reads: CASSLLTGAYEQYF. In DNA, the CDR3 is TGTGCCAGCAGCTTACTGACAGGTGCCTACGAGCAGTACTTC.

The genes are TRBV12-5 and TRBJ2-5, with unresolved D. CDR1 and CDR2 (germline): LGHNT, FRNRAP. Trimming took off 8 bases at V and 5 bases at J, with 9 bases between the two ends. This CDR3 is 11 amino acids long. The CDR3 spells CASSSLETQYF. The CDR3, as DNA: TGTGCTAGTAGTTCTTTGGAGACCCAGTACTTC.